Each of the 3 T cell receptor beta chains below was sequenced from the same sample in a study of molecular identifiers for immune sequencing clone quantification. TCRdb reprocessed the PCR reads via MiXCR and lists one record per CDR3 protein. The repertoire consists of about 65,000 distinct CDR3 sequences, with approximately 17% occurring once and the leading ten covering roughly 1.6%. The sample consisted of naive CD8+ T cells from blood, with Jurkat cell RNA spiked in. The subset: FACS-sorted CD8+CD4-CCR7+CD45RA+ naive T cells. The receptors derive from a human donor in good health. Some libraries in this study had Jurkat cell RNA spiked in.

This clonotype was seen a single time. Given a much more abundant clone one base away, this may be a read error. V usage is TRBV2 and J usage is TRBJ2-1; TRBD2 agrees at 7 bases. Germline V gene sequence: CDR1 SNHLY, CDR2 FYNNEI. This CDR3 has 17 amino acids. The V gene end was trimmed by 0 bases and the J gene end by 2 bases; junction bases not matched to a gene: 7. The CDR3 here is CASSEALAAGPYNEQFF. In DNA form, the CDR3 reads TGTGCCAGCAGTGAAGCGCTTGCAGCGGGACCCTACAATGAGCAGTTCTTC. Full variable domain (missing parts from reference TRBV2 and TRBJ2-1): EPEVTQTPSHQVTQMGQEVILRCVPISNHLYFYWYRQILGQKVEFLVSFYNNEISEKSEIFDDQFSVERPDGSNFTLKIRSTKLEDSAMYFCASSEALAAGPYNEQFFGPGTRLTVL.

This chain uses TRBV5-6 with TRBJ1-4; the match to TRBD1 covers 10 bases. V was pared by 0 bases and J by 8 bases, with 4 bases of the junction left unmatched. Germline assignment: CDR1 SGHDT and CDR2 YYEEEE. This CDR3 has 15 amino acids. CDR3 amino acids: CASSLVGTGDEKLFF. The CDR3 DNA follows: TGTGCCAGCAGCTTGGTGGGGACAGGGGACGAAAAACTGTTTTTT.

A note on this clonotype: One base away lies a much larger clone, so this may be a sequencing read error. A read error is likely, as this CDR3 ends without the conserved phenylalanine or tryptophan. V usage is TRBV14 and J usage is TRBJ1-6; D is undetermined. CDR1 and CDR2 (germline): SGHDN, FVKESK. There are 15 residues in the CDR3. Trimming removed 1 base from V and 10 bases from J, with 14 bases in between. The CDR3 is CASSQVGRVGSPLHS. The CDR3 DNA sequence: TGTGCCAGCAGCCAAGTGGGAAGGGTTGGCTCACCCCTCCACTCT.